Below, 31 T cell receptor beta chains from the same sample are listed, as sequenced in a study of shared clonotypes between healthy human individuals. Using immunoSEQ multiplex PCR, the repertoire was profiled, and TCRdb retains in-frame clones only, with some absent. The sample yields hundreds of thousands of clones, nearly 98% seen once. Naivety among CD8 cells was defined by CD45RO negativity and positive CCR7 selection, thereby excluding terminally differentiated effector memory CD45RA+ cells. The sequenced material came from naive CD8+ T cells sorted from blood. These receptors originate from a man aged 25-45 years in good health.

CDR3 amino acids: CAINAGFQAFF. The CDR3 DNA follows: TGTGCCATCAACGCTGGGTTCCAAGCTTTCTTT. This rearrangement joins TRBV2 to TRBJ1-1, with D hard to call. CDR1 and CDR2 from the germline V gene are SNHLY and FYNNEI. With 10 bases removed from V and 9 bases from J, the gap between germline ends came to 15 bases. The CDR3 covers 11 residues. The variable domain in full, completed from reference TRBV2 and TRBJ1-1, reads EPEVTQTPSHQVTQMGQEVILRCVPISNHLYFYWYRQILGQKVEFLVSFYNNEISEKSEIFDDQFSVERPDGSNFTLKIRSTKLEDSAMYFCAINAGFQAFFGQGTRLTVV.

J is TRBJ1-2 and V is TRBV15, with TRBD1 as a possible D gene (5 bases). Germline CDR1 reads LNHNV; CDR2 reads YYDKDF (reference sequence). With 5 bases removed from V and 4 bases from J, the gap between germline ends came to 11 bases. The CDR3 has 13 residues. The CDR3 sequence: CATSAVDTYGYTF. CDR3 coding DNA: TGTGCCACCAGCGCCGTGGACACCTATGGCTACACCTTC.

This chain joins TRBV7-2 and TRBJ1-3, with no clear D. Germline V lookup: CDR1 SGHTA, CDR2 FQGNSA. The CDR3 covers 14 residues. Trimming pared 3 bases from V and 0 bases from J, leaving 6 bases between. CDR3 bases: TGTGCCAGCAGCTTGATAGACTCTGGAAACACCATATATTTT. This encodes CASSLIDSGNTIYF.

This sequence joins TRBV9 and TRBJ2-5; unclear D gene. The V and J ends lost 4 bases and 1 base respectively, with 8 bases between them. CDR1 and CDR2 (germline): SGDLS, YYNGEE. The CDR3 spans 13 residues. In DNA, the CDR3 is TGTGCCAGCAGCCCTCCCGGCCAAGAGACCCAGTACTTC. Protein sequence: CASSPPGQETQYF.

This chain uses TRBV14 with TRBJ2-5; perhaps TRBD1 as D (8 bases). V was shortened by 5 bases and J by 5 bases, with 21 bases between the two germline ends. This CDR3 is built from 16 residues. The germline CDR1 and CDR2 sequences are SGHDN and FVKESK. The CDR3 loop is CASSYTRTGRDETQYF. CDR3 DNA: TGTGCCAGCAGCTACACGCGGACAGGGAGGGATGAGACCCAGTACTTC.

This sequence joins TRBV29-1 and TRBJ1-4; maybe TRBD1 (6 bases). The CDR3 spans 17 residues. Germline V gene data show CDR1 as SQVTM and CDR2 as ANQGSEA. The V end was cut by 5 bases, the J end by 0 bases, with 19 bases between. The CDR3 nucleotides read TGCAGCGTTCTTGGACAGCCCGAAGGGGCAACTAATGAAAAACTGTTTTTT. Translating it yields CSVLGQPEGATNEKLFF.

The gene calls are TRBV5-1 and TRBJ2-7; 8 bases match TRBD2. CDR3 length equals 15 residues. Germline V gives CDR1 SGHRS, CDR2 YFSETQ. J gave up 6 bases and V 2 bases, and 10 bases lay outside the gene matches. The CDR3, as DNA: TGCGCCAGCAGCTTCAGCGGGAGTCTTACTATCGAGCAGTACTTC. As protein: CASSFSGSLTIEQYF.

The rearrangement uses TRBV2 and TRBJ1-1; unclear D gene. The CDR3 totals 11 residues. The germline gives CDR1 SNHLY, CDR2 FYNNEI. The germline V and J ends were trimmed by 7 bases and 3 bases, with 6 bases remaining between them. In DNA, the CDR3 is TGTGCCAGCAACTTGTACACTGAAGCTTTCTTT. This codes for CASNLYTEAFF. The full variable domain, in which reference TRBV2 and TRBJ1-1 provide the parts outside the CDR3, is EPEVTQTPSHQVTQMGQEVILRCVPISNHLYFYWYRQILGQKVEFLVSFYNNEISEKSEIFDDQFSVERPDGSNFTLKIRSTKLEDSAMYFCASNLYTEAFFGQGTRLTVV.

The chain is built from TRBV4-1 and TRBJ2-1; D gene unclear. The CDR3 sequence is 13 residues long. Trimming stripped 0 bases from V and 9 bases from J, with 9 bases between. Germline V CDR1 and CDR2: MGHRA, YSYEKL. CDR3 DNA: TGCGCCAGCAGCCAAGAGAATAGGATTGAGCAGTTCTTC. It codes for CASSQENRIEQFF.

The CDR3: CASSLMGAPGLAGVNNEQFF. Here the CDR3 DNA reads TGTGCCAGCAGCTTGATGGGGGCGCCCGGACTAGCGGGAGTCAACAATGAGCAGTTCTTC. The V gene is TRBV5-4, the J gene TRBJ2-1; TRBD2 aligns across 13 bases. This CDR3 spans 20 amino acids. Germline V gives CDR1 SGHNT, CDR2 YYREEE (reference sequence). The V gene end was trimmed by 1 base and the J gene end by 5 bases; junction bases not matched to a gene: 15.

A single count supports this clone. The chain is built from TRBV6-1 and TRBJ2-7, with D possibly matching TRBD1 (6 bases). CDR1 MNHNS and CDR2 SASEGT come from the germline V gene. V dropped 10 bases and J dropped 1 base, with 14 bases sitting between them. This CDR3 has 13 residues. The CDR3 DNA sequence: TGTGCCATCCTACCGGGACATTCCTACGAGCAGTACTTC. Its translation is CAILPGHSYEQYF.

J is TRBJ1-5 and V is TRBV6-5, with D unclear. Trimming removed 0 bases from V and 5 bases from J, with 8 bases in between. Per the germline V gene, CDR1 is MNHEY and CDR2 is SVGAGI. This CDR3 region has 14 residues. Here the CDR3 reads CASSYSRPDQPQHF. The DNA for the CDR3 is TGTGCCAGCAGTTACTCGAGACCAGATCAGCCCCAGCATTTT.

This chain uses TRBV2 with TRBJ1-1; D unresolved. CDR3 length: 15 amino acids. The V end was cut by 1 base, the J end by 3 bases, with 12 bases between. CDR1 and CDR2 (germline): SNHLY, FYNNEI. In DNA form, the CDR3 reads TGTGCCAGCAGTGAAGTTCCCCGCTCGTACACTGAAGCTTTCTTT. Translating gives CASSEVPRSYTEAFF.

The chain couples TRBV28 to TRBJ1-1, with D perhaps TRBD1 (6 bases). Germline V gene sequence: CDR1 MDHEN, CDR2 SYDVKM. The V gene lost 2 bases and the J gene lost 1 base, with 11 bases spanning the gap. The CDR3 contains 15 residues. The CDR3 coding sequence is TGTGCCAGCAGTTTAAGGGGGTGGTCGAACACTGAAGCTTTCTTT. Its protein product is CASSLRGWSNTEAFF.

The V gene is TRBV5-5, the J gene TRBJ1-3; D not resolved. CDR3 length: 13 residues. Trimming pared 6 bases from V and 2 bases from J, leaving 9 bases between. Germline loops: CDR1 SGHKS, CDR2 YYEKEE (reference sequence). The CDR3 region has the DNA TGTGCCAGCATCCCACAAGCTGGAAACACCATATATTTT. Encoded protein: CASIPQAGNTIYF.

The rearrangement links TRBV7-6 to TRBJ2-7; no firm D call. Deletions cut 1 base from V and 3 bases from J, with 13 bases between. This CDR3 spans 15 amino acids. Germline CDR1 and CDR2: SGHVS and FNYEAQ. The CDR3 nucleotides read TGTGCCAGCAGCTTAGAGGTTGGCGACAACTACGAGCAGTACTTC. Its protein product is CASSLEVGDNYEQYF.

This clone was seen a single time. The chain has TRBV27 and TRBJ2-7, with no clear D. Trimming left V 3 bases short and J 5 bases short, with 8 bases between. CDR3 length: 12 residues. Per germline, CDR1 MNHEY and CDR2 SMNVEV (reference sequence). The CDR3 spells CASSFGSNEQYF. The CDR3 DNA sequence: TGTGCCAGCAGTTTCGGCAGTAACGAGCAGTACTTC.

The chain links TRBV30 to TRBJ1-1; D remains ambiguous. This CDR3 contains 13 residues. Germline V CDR1 and CDR2: GTSNPN, SVGIG (reference sequence). Trimming stripped 2 bases from V and 0 bases from J, with 7 bases between. Here the CDR3 DNA reads TGTGCCTGGAGTCCTGTGTTGAACACTGAAGCTTTCTTT. Amino acids: CAWSPVLNTEAFF.

The chain employs TRBV5-1 and TRBJ2-5; 11 bases line up with TRBD2. CDR1 and CDR2 (germline): SGHRS, YFSETQ. Germline trimming cut 4 bases from V and 4 bases from J; bases unmatched to any gene: 9. The CDR3 consists of 16 residues. The CDR3, as DNA: TGCGCCAGCAGCCCTAGGACTAGCGGGCAGTTAGAGACCCAGTACTTC. It is translated as CASSPRTSGQLETQYF.

V usage is TRBV7-2 and J usage is TRBJ2-5; TRBD2 is a possible D gene (6 bases). Germline CDR1 SGHTA, CDR2 FQGNSA. This CDR3 comprises 13 residues. The V and J ends lost 5 bases and 4 bases respectively, with 11 bases between them. CDR3 nucleotides: TGTGCCAGCAGCGGGGGACTCCCAGAGACCCAGTACTTC. Encoded protein: CASSGGLPETQYF.

The rearrangement joins TRBV30 to TRBJ2-7; TRBD1 is a possible D gene (6 bases). Deletions cut 0 bases from V and 10 bases from J, with 19 bases between. This CDR3 is built from 14 residues. Per the germline V gene, CDR1 is GTSNPN and CDR2 is SVGIG (reference sequence). In DNA, the CDR3 is TGTGCCTGGAGTGTACAGGGCGGTGGGATACACCAGTACTTC. It yields the protein CAWSVQGGGIHQYF.

The chain employs TRBV7-6 and TRBJ2-7; 13 nucleotides match TRBD2. This CDR3 spans 16 amino acids. Germline loops: CDR1 SGHVS, CDR2 FNYEAQ. V trimming: 6 bases; J trimming: 5 bases; junction bases outside the gene matches: 10. CDR3 in amino acids: CASRRSLAGGPNEQYF. CDR3 nucleotide sequence: TGTGCCAGCAGGCGCTCACTAGCGGGAGGGCCCAACGAGCAGTACTTC.

J is TRBJ2-1 and V is TRBV7-9, with TRBD2 matching 9 bases. In germline, CDR1 is SEHNR, CDR2 FQNEAQ (reference sequence). Trimming at V came to 7 bases and at J to 4 bases, leaving 17 bases not matched to a gene. The CDR3 is made up of 18 amino acids. CDR3 bases: TGTGCCAGCATCCAGGGGGACAGAGGACTAGCGAGATACAATGAGCAGTTCTTC. Translated, it gives CASIQGDRGLARYNEQFF.

The chain couples TRBV27 to TRBJ2-4, with D perhaps matching TRBD1 (6 bases). The CDR3 runs to 13 residues. V was pared by 4 bases and J by 15 bases, with 19 bases between. The germline CDR1 and CDR2 sequences are MNHEY and SMNVEV (reference sequence). The CDR3 loop reads CASSYRGGRGRYF. CDR3 sequence (DNA): TGTGCCAGCAGTTACCGAGGTGGCAGGGGAAGGTACTTC.

Here the CDR3 reads CASSPGQGRDTEAFF. The CDR3 nucleotides read TGCGCCAGCAGCCCTGGACAGGGACGCGACACTGAAGCTTTCTTT. The chain is built from TRBV5-1 and TRBJ1-1; 8 positions agree with TRBD1. Looked up from germline, CDR1 is SGHRS and CDR2 is YFSETQ. The CDR3 has 15 amino acids. The J segment lost 3 bases and the V segment lost 4 bases, leaving 8 bases of the junction unmatched.

V usage is TRBV20-1 and J usage is TRBJ2-7; possibly TRBD1 for D (6 bases). The V and J ends lost 3 bases and 7 bases respectively, with 10 bases between them. The germline V gene has CDR1 DFQATT and CDR2 SNEGSKA (reference sequence). The CDR3 spans 11 residues. In DNA, the CDR3 is TGCAGTGCTAGCAGGGGCGCGGAGCAGTACTTC. This gives the protein CSASRGAEQYF.

The CDR3 DNA sequence: TGTGCCAGCAGCCCGGACCGGGGCTGGGACGTCTACGAGCAGTACTTC. Its protein product is CASSPDRGWDVYEQYF. The chain is built from TRBV5-6 and TRBJ2-7; possibly TRBD1 or TRBD2 for D (5 bases each). CDR1 and CDR2 (germline): SGHDT, YYEEEE. Trimming took off 4 bases at V and 3 bases at J, with 20 bases between the two ends. There are 16 residues in the CDR3.

The chain combines TRBV27 with TRBJ2-7; a weak D match, TRBD1 (5 bases). Germline V gene lookup returns CDR1 MNHEY and CDR2 SMNVEV (reference sequence). V was pared by 5 bases and J by 2 bases, with 13 bases between. The CDR3 runs 14 residues. The CDR3 reads CASSPLAGTYEQYF. CDR3 nucleotide sequence: TGTGCCAGCAGTCCGCTGGCAGGGACCTACGAGCAGTACTTC.

The chain joins TRBV7-9 to TRBJ2-1, with D tentatively TRBD2 (5 bases). This CDR3 is built from 13 residues. V lost 7 bases and J lost 5, with 12 bases in between. The germline CDR1 and CDR2 sequences are SEHNR and FQNEAQ (reference sequence). The CDR3 sequence: CASTNGVNNEQFF. The CDR3 bases are TGTGCCAGCACGAACGGGGTAAACAATGAGCAGTTCTTC.

The V gene is TRBV7-6, the J gene TRBJ2-3, with D possibly being TRBD2 (6 bases). Germline-derived CDR1 and CDR2 are SGHVS and FNYEAQ. The CDR3 spans 12 residues. Trimming left V 8 bases short and J 7 bases short, with 13 bases between. The CDR3: CASGTFLHTQYF. The CDR3 bases are TGTGCCAGCGGGACTTTTCTTCATACGCAGTATTTT. Full variable domain (missing parts from reference TRBV7-6 and TRBJ2-3): GAGVSQSPRYKVTKRGQDVALRCDPISGHVSLYWYRQALGQGPEFLTYFNYEAQQDKSGLPNDRFSAERPEGSISTLTIQRTEQRDSAMYRCASGTFLHTQYFGPGTRLTVL.

The chain has TRBV5-4 and TRBJ2-7, with TRBD2 matching over 16 bases. The CDR3 is made up of 17 amino acids. Germline V gene lookup returns CDR1 SGHNT and CDR2 YYREEE (reference sequence). J was trimmed by 5 bases and V by 4 bases; bases with no gene match: 9. The CDR3 DNA sequence: TGTGCCAGCAGCGAGGGACTAGCGGGAGGGCCTAGGAACGAGCAGTACTTC. This codes for CASSEGLAGGPRNEQYF.